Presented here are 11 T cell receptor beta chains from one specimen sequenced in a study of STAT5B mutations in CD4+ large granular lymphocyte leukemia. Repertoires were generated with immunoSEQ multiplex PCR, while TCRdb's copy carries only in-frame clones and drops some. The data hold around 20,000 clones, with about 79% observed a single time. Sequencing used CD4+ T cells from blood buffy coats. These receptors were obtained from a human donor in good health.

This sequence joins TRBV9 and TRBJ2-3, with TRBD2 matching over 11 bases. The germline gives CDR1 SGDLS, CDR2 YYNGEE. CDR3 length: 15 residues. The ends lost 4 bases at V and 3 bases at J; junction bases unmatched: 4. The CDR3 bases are TGTGCCAGCAGCTTATTAGCGGGAGGGACAGATACGCAGTATTTT. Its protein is CASSLLAGGTDTQYF.

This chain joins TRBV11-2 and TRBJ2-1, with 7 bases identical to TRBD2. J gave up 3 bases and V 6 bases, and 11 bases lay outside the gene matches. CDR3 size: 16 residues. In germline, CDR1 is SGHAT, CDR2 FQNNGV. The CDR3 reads CASRRWGGGSYNEQFF. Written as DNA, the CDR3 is TGTGCCAGCAGGCGGTGGGGTGGCGGGAGCTACAATGAGCAGTTCTTC.

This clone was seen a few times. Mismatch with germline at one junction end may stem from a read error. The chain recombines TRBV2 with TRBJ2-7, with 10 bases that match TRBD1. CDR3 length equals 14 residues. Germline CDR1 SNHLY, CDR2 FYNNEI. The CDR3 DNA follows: TGTGCCAGCACTGGGACAGGGGCCTCCTACGGGCAGTACTTC. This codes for CASTGTGASYGQYF.

CDR3 nucleotide sequence: TGCAGCGCCGGGCAGGGGACCTACGAGCAGTACTTC. Its protein is CSAGQGTYEQYF. The chain uses TRBV29-1 and TRBJ2-7; D is possibly TRBD1 (6 bases). V was shortened by 7 bases and J by 2 bases, with 12 bases between the two germline ends. This CDR3 has 12 amino acids. Germline V gene data show CDR1 as SQVTM and CDR2 as ANQGSEA.

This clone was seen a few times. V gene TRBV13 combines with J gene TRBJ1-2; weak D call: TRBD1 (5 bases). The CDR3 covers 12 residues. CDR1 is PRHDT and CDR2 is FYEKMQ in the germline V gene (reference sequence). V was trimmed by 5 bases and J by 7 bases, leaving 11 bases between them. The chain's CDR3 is CASSAVRVGYTF. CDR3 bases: TGTGCCAGCAGCGCCGTCAGGGTTGGCTACACCTTC.

Written as DNA, the CDR3 is TGCGCCGAGGCCGAGCTCCAAGAGACCCAGTACTTC. As protein: CAEAELQETQYF. This chain joins TRBV5-1 and TRBJ2-5; D is ambiguous. From germline, CDR1 is SGHRS and CDR2 YFSETQ. Between the trimmed V and J ends, which lost 10 bases and 1 base, there was a span of 11 bases. The CDR3 extends over 12 amino acids.

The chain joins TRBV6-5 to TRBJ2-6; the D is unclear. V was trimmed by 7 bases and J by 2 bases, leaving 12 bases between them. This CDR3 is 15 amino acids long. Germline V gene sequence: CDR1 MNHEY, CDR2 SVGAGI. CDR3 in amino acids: CASTEGLAGANVLTF. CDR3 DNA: TGTGCCAGCACCGAAGGGTTGGCTGGGGCCAACGTCCTGACTTTC.

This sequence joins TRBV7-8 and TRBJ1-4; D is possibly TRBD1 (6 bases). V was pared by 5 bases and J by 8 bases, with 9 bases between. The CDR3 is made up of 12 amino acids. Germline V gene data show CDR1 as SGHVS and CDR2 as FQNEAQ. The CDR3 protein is CASSPDREKLFF. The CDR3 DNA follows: TGTGCCAGCAGCCCAGACAGGGAAAAACTGTTTTTT.

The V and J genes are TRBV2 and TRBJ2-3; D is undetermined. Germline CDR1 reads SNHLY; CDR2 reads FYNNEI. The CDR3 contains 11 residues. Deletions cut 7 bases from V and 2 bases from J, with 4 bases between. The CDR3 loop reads CASTFTDTQYF. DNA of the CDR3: TGTGCCAGCACCTTCACAGATACGCAGTATTTT.

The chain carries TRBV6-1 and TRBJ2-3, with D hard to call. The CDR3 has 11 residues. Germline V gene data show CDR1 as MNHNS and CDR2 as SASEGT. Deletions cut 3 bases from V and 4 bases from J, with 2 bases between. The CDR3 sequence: CASSESDTQYF. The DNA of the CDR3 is TGTGCCAGCAGTGAGTCAGATACGCAGTATTTT.

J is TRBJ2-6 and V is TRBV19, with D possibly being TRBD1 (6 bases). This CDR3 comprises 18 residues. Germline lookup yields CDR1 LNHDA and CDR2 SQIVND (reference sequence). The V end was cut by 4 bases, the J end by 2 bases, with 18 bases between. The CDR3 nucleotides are TGTGCCAGTAGTAGTGTATCCTCAGGGGACACTGGGGCCAACGTCCTGACTTTC. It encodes CASSSVSSGDTGANVLTF.